This TCR beta chain was captured in a study of T cells in Graves' hyperthyroidism and ophthalmopathy. Overall study findings and caveats: The model's output predicted ophthalmopathy at a median of 6.5 months prior to onset.

Authors of the study amplified TCR beta CDR3 regions from RNA transcripts. With the HTBI primer set, the TCR CDR3 went through a first round of RT-PCR. TCRdb passed the multiplex PCR reads through MiXCR, listing each CDR3 protein once. The table lists some 560,000 distinct CDR3 sequences, approximately 15% of them singletons. Germline loops: CDR1 SGHVS, CDR2 FQNEAQ. This CDR3 is built from 16 residues. The patients, who ranged from 18 to 65 in age, presented with newly diagnosed hyperthyroidism lasting under 2 months. Uncontrolled infection, other autoimmune disease, pregnancy or lactation led to exclusion. Points on this clonotype: Its antigen remains unknown. A much more abundant neighbour one base away suggests this may be a read error.

The J gene is TRBJ1-5, the V gene TRBV7-8; TRBD1 matches at 9 bases. Sequencing used blood. This clonotype originated in a woman between 40 and 55 years old with Graves' hyperthyroidism. The CDR3 region is CACSSWDREASMAQHF. The CDR3 DNA sequence: TGTGCCTGCAGCTCCTGGGACAGGGAAGCTAGTATGGCCCAGCATTTT.